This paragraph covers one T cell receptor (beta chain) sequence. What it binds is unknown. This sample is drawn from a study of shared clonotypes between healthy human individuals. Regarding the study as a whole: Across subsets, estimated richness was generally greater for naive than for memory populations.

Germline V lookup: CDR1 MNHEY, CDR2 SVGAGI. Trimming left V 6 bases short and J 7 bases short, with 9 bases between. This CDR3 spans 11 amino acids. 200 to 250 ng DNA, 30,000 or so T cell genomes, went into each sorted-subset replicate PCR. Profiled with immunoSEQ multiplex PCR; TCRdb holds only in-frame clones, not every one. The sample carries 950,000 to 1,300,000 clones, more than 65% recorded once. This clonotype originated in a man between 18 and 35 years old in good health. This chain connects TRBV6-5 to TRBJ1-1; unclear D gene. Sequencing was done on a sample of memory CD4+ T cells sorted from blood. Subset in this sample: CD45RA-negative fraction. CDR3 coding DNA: TGTGCCAGCAGGCGAGAAGGTGAAGCTTTCTTT. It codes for CASRREGEAFF.